Listed below are T cell receptor beta chains from one sample, sequenced in a study of regulatory T cells in long-lasting Graves disease. MiXCR, applied by TCRdb to the multiplex PCR reads, yields one record per CDR3 protein. This table has a few hundred thousand distinct CDR3 sequences, 15% to 20% appearing once. This sample also belongs to another study, concerning T cells in Graves' hyperthyroidism and ophthalmopathy.

Source: peripheral blood mononuclear cells (PBMCs), taken at new diagnosis, from a patient treated with antithyroid drugs. Receptors were obtained from a young woman with Graves disease. Each CDR3 is given with its conserved first and last residue. A D gene is named only where the DNA matches it firmly. Size is omitted from some rows. Given values are once, few, many or a class for expanded clones.

CASSEGSDYGYTF | TGTGCCAGCAGTGAGGGGTCGGACTATGGCTACACCTTC | TRBV12-3/TRBV12-4 | many | . | TRBJ1-2 | 13
CASSRTGTYNEQFF | TGTGCCAGCAGCCGGACAGGGACCTACAATGAGCAGTTCTTC | TRBV12-3/TRBV12-4 | many | TRBD1 | TRBJ2-1 | 14
CASSKARGSVKRTEAFF | TGTGCCAGTAGTAAAGCTCGAGGATCCGTGAAGAGAACTGAAGCTTTCTTT | TRBV19 | many | . | TRBJ1-1 | 17
CASSFRTGIHNEQFF | TGTGCCAGCAGCTTTCGAACAGGGATCCACAATGAGCAGTTCTTC | TRBV9 | many | . | TRBJ2-1 | 15
CASSPGQGASPLHF | TGCGCCAGCAGCCCCGGACAGGGGGCTTCACCCCTCCACTTT | TRBV5-1 | many | TRBD1 | TRBJ1-6 | 14
CASSITGLSNEKLFF | TGTGCCAGCAGCATAACAGGGCTGTCTAATGAAAAACTGTTTTTT | TRBV9 | many | . | TRBJ1-4 | 15
CASSLLSPGVTEAFF | TGTGCCAGCAGCCTCCTCTCCCCTGGGGTAACTGAAGCTTTCTTT | TRBV3-1 | many | . | TRBJ1-1 | 15
CASTSSYNSPLHF | TGTGCCAGCACGAGCTCCTATAATTCACCCCTCCACTTT | TRBV18 | many | . | TRBJ1-6 | 13
CASRQPPSGEQYF | TGTGCCAGCAGACAACCCCCCTCAGGGGAGCAGTACTTC | TRBV6-1 | . | . | TRBJ2-7 | 13
CASSQGGWDGYTF | TGTGCCAGCTCACAAGGGGGCTGGGATGGCTACACCTTC | TRBV18 | many | TRBD1 | TRBJ1-2 | 13
CARGGGRAFF | TGCGCCAGAGGGGGTGGCAGGGCTTTCTTT | TRBV5-1 | many | . | TRBJ1-1 | 10
CASSFTPGLEGSQYF | TGTGCCAGCAGTTTCACTCCGGGACTAGAGGGGTCCCAGTACTTC | TRBV6-2/TRBV6-3 | many | TRBD2 | TRBJ2-5 | 15
CASTGQGVTGELFF | TGTGCCAGCACGGGACAGGGAGTCACCGGGGAGCTGTTTTTT | TRBV5-6 | . | TRBD1 | TRBJ2-2 | 14
CASGLLGGQGVNYGYTF | TGTGCTAGTGGTTTGCTGGGGGGACAGGGCGTTAACTATGGCTACACCTTC | TRBV12-5 | many | TRBD1 | TRBJ1-2 | 17
CASSEAAGQGNIQYF | TGTGCCAGCAGTGAAGCCGCAGGCCAGGGGAACATTCAGTACTTC | TRBV6-1 | many | . | TRBJ2-4 | 15
CSARAIGQGQETQYF | TGCAGTGCTAGAGCGATAGGACAGGGCCAAGAGACCCAGTACTTC | TRBV20-1 | many | TRBD1 | TRBJ2-5 | 15
CASSPKAGPGGQYF | TGTGCCAGCAGCCCAAAGGCAGGGCCAGGGGGGCAGTACTTC | TRBV7-3 | . | TRBD1 | TRBJ2-7 | 14
CASSQYTSGETQYF | TGCGCCAGCAGCCAATACACGTCCGGGGAGACCCAGTACTTC | TRBV4-1 | many | . | TRBJ2-5 | 14
CSARPGRGHNEQFF | TGCAGTGCCCGACCGGGACGGGGGCACAATGAGCAGTTCTTC | TRBV20-1 | many | . | TRBJ2-1 | 14
CATIQASGDEQYF | TGTGCCACCATCCAGGCTAGCGGGGACGAGCAGTACTTC | TRBV2 | many | TRBD2 | TRBJ2-7 | 13
CASSLTFAGFSTDTQYF | TGCGCCAGCAGCTTAACTTTTGCGGGGTTTAGCACAGATACGCAGTATTTT | TRBV5-1 | many | . | TRBJ2-3 | 17
CASSLEGQLYSGANVLTF | TGTGCCAGCAGCTTAGAGGGACAGCTTTACTCTGGGGCCAACGTCCTGACTTTC | TRBV7-2 | few | TRBD1 | TRBJ2-6 | 18
CASSPSLFDEAFF | TGTGCCAGCAGCCCATCCTTGTTCGATGAAGCTTTCTTT | TRBV11-1 | few | . | TRBJ1-1 | 13
CASSLADPGNTEAFF | TGCGCCAGCAGCTTGGCCGATCCGGGGAACACTGAAGCTTTCTTT | TRBV5-1 | many | . | TRBJ1-1 | 15
CASSESAYSNQPQHF | TGTGCCAGCAGTGAAAGTGCTTATAGCAATCAGCCCCAGCATTTT | TRBV6-4 | few | . | TRBJ1-5 | 15
CSAGTGGLTEAFF | TGCAGTGCTGGTACAGGGGGATTGACTGAAGCTTTCTTT | TRBV20-1 | . | TRBD1 | TRBJ1-1 | 13
CASSAPGQGGKLFF | TGTGCCAGCAGCGCCCCGGGACAGGGCGGAAAACTGTTTTTT | TRBV9 | few | TRBD1 | TRBJ1-4 | 14
CASSSLRPIEQFF | TGTGCCAGCAGCTCCCTCAGACCCATCGAGCAGTTCTTC | TRBV7-2 | few | . | TRBJ2-1 | 13
CASSYPRGAGSNTEAFF | TGTGCCAGCAGCTACCCTCGAGGAGCAGGGAGTAACACTGAAGCTTTCTTT | TRBV6-5 | . | . | TRBJ1-1 | 17
CASSLDREQYF | TGTGCCAGCTCACTAGACCGTGAGCAGTACTTC | TRBV18 | many | . | TRBJ2-7 | 11
CASSFLRGLNQPQHF | TGTGCCAGCAGTTTTCTACGGGGTCTCAATCAGCCCCAGCATTTT | TRBV5-8 | few | . | TRBJ1-5 | 15
CSARETGGHPAEQYF | TGCAGTGCTAGGGAGACAGGGGGCCATCCCGCCGAGCAGTACTTC | TRBV20-1 | . | TRBD1 | TRBJ2-7 | 15
CASSYTSGLPGADTQYF | TGTGCCAGCAGCTATACTAGCGGCCTTCCCGGCGCAGATACGCAGTATTTT | TRBV7-2 | . | TRBD2 | TRBJ2-3 | 17
CASRGTLDYGYTF | TGTGCCAGCAGGGGGACACTGGACTATGGCTACACCTTC | TRBV27 | once | . | TRBJ1-2 | 13
CASSLSGTGAGELFF | TGTGCCAGCTCACTCTCCGGGACAGGGGCCGGGGAGCTGTTTTTT | TRBV18 | many | TRBD1 | TRBJ2-2 | 15
CASSEDVTRRGSGTGELFF | TGTGCCAGCAGTGAAGACGTTACGCGGCGGGGATCGGGCACCGGGGAGCTGTTTTTT | TRBV2 | many | . | TRBJ2-2 | 19
CASSLFSRAYGYTF | TGTGCCAGCAGTTTATTCTCCAGGGCCTATGGCTACACCTTC | TRBV28 | many | . | TRBJ1-2 | 14
CASSYSHPSYEQYF | TGTGCCAGCAGTTACTCACACCCCTCCTACGAGCAGTACTTC | TRBV6-5 | many | . | TRBJ2-7 | 14
CASSPHSGQNTGELFF | TGTGCCAGCAGCCCTCATTCTGGTCAGAACACCGGGGAGCTGTTTTTT | TRBV7-9 | . | . | TRBJ2-2 | 16
CASSRLTLRNTEAFF | TGTGCCAGCAGCCGTCTAACGCTCCGGAACACTGAAGCTTTCTTT | TRBV6-1 | many | . | TRBJ1-1 | 15
CASREWAQPEAFF | TGCGCCAGCAGAGAGTGGGCACAGCCTGAAGCTTTCTTT | TRBV5-1 | many | . | TRBJ1-1 | 13
CATSRVWDSNSPLHF | TGTGCCACCAGCAGAGTCTGGGACTCTAATTCACCCCTCCACTTT | TRBV15 | many | . | TRBJ1-6 | 15
CSVVAGGGARTGELFF | TGCAGCGTTGTAGCGGGCGGGGGGGCCAGGACCGGGGAGCTGTTTTTT | TRBV29-1 | many | TRBD2 | TRBJ2-2 | 16
CASENYGYTF | TGTGCCAGTGAGAACTATGGCTACACCTTC | TRBV28 | once | . | TRBJ1-2 | 10
CASSQRQGSSSYNEQFF | TGCGCCAGCAGCCAAAGACAGGGATCGAGCTCCTACAATGAGCAGTTCTTC | TRBV4-1 | . | TRBD1 | TRBJ2-1 | 17
CASSQQGLAAGEQYF | TGTGCCAGCAGCCAACAGGGACTAGCGGCGGGCGAGCAGTACTTC | TRBV3-1 | many | TRBD2 | TRBJ2-7 | 15
CSASDGQGHPNTEAFF | TGCAGTGCTAGTGATGGACAGGGCCACCCAAACACTGAAGCTTTCTTT | TRBV20-1 | many | TRBD1 | TRBJ1-1 | 16
CSAPSGGGDNEQFF | TGCAGTGCTCCTAGCGGGGGGGGGGACAATGAGCAGTTCTTC | TRBV20-1 | many | TRBD2 | TRBJ2-1 | 14
CASSLSGSGNTIYF | TGTGCCAGCAGCTTAAGCGGCTCTGGAAACACCATATATTTT | TRBV7-6 | few | . | TRBJ1-3 | 14
CSGSGTSYEQYF | TGCAGTGGTTCCGGGACTAGTTACGAGCAGTACTTC | TRBV20-1 | . | TRBD2 | TRBJ2-7 | 12
CASSYSGGSSYNEQFF | TGTGCCAGCAGCTATAGCGGGGGGAGCTCCTACAATGAGCAGTTCTTC | TRBV12-3/TRBV12-4 | many | TRBD2 | TRBJ2-1 | 16
CSVRDGNYGYTF | TGCAGTGTCAGGGACGGCAACTATGGCTACACCTTC | TRBV20-1 | many | . | TRBJ1-2 | 12
CASGRDASYEQYF | TGTGCCAGCGGCAGGGACGCCTCCTACGAGCAGTACTTC | TRBV14 | many | . | TRBJ2-7 | 13
CASSEAMGQGITQYF | TGTGCCAGCAGTGAAGCTATGGGACAGGGCATTACGCAGTATTTT | TRBV6-1 | many | TRBD1 | TRBJ2-3 | 15
CAIQGAVGQPQHF | TGTGCCATACAGGGGGCTGTGGGTCAGCCCCAGCATTTT | TRBV10-3 | many | TRBD1 | TRBJ1-5 | 13
CASSPTGRTGDTEAFF | TGTGCCAGCAGTCCGACAGGGAGGACGGGTGACACTGAAGCTTTCTTT | TRBV6-1 | . | TRBD1 | TRBJ1-1 | 16
CASSLVAGSGETQYF | TGCGCCAGCAGCTTGGTTGCAGGCTCAGGGGAGACCCAGTACTTC | TRBV5-1 | many | . | TRBJ2-5 | 15